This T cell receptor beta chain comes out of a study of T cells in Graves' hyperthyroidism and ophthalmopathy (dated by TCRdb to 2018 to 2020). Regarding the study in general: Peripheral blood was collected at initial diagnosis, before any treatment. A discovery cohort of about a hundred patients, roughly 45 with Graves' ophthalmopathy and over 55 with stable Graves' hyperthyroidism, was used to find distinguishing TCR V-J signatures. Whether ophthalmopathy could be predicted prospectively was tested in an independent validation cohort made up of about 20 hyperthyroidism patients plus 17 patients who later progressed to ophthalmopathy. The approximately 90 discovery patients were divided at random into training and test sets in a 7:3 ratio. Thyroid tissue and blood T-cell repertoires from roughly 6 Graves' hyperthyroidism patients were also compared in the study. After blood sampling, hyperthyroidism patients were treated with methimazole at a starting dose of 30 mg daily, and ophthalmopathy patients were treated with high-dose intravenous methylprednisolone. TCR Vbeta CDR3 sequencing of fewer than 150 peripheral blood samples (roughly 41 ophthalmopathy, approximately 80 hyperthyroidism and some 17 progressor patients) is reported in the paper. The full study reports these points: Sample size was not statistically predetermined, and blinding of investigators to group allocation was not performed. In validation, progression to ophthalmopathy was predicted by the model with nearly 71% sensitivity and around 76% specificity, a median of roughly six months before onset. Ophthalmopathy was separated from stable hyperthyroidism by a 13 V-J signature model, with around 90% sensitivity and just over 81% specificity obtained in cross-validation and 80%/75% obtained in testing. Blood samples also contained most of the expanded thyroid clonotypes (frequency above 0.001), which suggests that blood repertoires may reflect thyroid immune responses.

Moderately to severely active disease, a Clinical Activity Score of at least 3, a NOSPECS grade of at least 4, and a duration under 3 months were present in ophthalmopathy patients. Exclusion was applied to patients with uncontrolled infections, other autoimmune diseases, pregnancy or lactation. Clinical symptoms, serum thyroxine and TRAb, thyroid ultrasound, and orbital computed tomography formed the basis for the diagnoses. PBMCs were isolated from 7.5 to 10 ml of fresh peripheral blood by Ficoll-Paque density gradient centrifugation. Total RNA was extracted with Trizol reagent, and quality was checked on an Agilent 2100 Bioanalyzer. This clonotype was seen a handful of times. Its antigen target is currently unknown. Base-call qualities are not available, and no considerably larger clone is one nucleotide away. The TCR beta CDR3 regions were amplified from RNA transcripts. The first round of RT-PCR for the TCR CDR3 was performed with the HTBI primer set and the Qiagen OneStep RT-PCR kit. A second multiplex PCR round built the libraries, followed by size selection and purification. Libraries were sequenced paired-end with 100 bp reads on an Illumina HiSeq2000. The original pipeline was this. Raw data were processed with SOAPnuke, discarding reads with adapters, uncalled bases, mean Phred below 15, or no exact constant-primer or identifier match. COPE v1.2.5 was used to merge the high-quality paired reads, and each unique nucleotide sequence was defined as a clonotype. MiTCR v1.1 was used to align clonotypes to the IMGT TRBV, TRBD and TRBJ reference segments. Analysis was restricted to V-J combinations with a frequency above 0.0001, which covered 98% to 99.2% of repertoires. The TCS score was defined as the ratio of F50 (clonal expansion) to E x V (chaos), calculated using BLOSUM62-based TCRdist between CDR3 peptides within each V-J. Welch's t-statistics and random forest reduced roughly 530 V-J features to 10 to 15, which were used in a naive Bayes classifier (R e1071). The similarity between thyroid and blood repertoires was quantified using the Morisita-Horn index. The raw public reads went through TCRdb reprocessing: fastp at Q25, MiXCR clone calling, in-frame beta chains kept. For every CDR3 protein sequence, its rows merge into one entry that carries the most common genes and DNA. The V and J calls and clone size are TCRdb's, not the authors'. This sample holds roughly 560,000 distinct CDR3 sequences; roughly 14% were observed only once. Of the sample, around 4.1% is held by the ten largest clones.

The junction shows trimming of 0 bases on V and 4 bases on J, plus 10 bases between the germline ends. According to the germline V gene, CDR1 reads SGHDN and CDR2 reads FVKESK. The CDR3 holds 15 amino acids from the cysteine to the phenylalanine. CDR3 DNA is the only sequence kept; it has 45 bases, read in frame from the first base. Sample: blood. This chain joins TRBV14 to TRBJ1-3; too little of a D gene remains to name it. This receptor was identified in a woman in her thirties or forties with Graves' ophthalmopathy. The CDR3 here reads CASSQDRLLGNTIYF. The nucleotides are TGTGCCAGCAGCCAAGATCGCCTTCTCGGAAACACCATATATTTT. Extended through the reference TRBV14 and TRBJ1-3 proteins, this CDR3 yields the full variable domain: EAGVTQFPSHSVIEKGQTVTLRCDPISGHDNLYWYRRVMGKEIKFLLHFVKESKQDESGMPNNRFLAERTGGTYSTLKVQPAELEDSGVYFCASSQDRLLGNTIYFGEGSWLTVV.